This T cell receptor beta chain was recovered during a study of OX40 agonist ivuxolimab in advanced cancers. At the level of the study: Under the entry rules, prior anti-PD-1, anti-PD-L1 or anti-CTLA-4 therapy was allowed, and 40% had some. Findings and limits, study-wide: Partial responders treated at 0.1-3.0 mg/kg exhibited clonal expansion among the lowest measured.

As for this clone: What it recognizes is unknown.

Anyone with autoimmune disease history or systemic immunosuppression was excluded. At cycle 4 day 1, cycle 7 day 1, and baseline, blood was sampled. V was pared by 5 bases and J by 4 bases, with 5 bases of the junction left unmatched. The V gene's germline CDR1 is GTSNPN and CDR2 SVGIG (reference sequence). The CDR3 has 14 residues. TCRdb keeps only in-frame clones here, not all; method: immunoSEQ multiplex PCR. The data hold tens of thousands of clones, with more than 85% observed a single time. Sequencing used CD4+ or CD8+ T cells sorted from blood, obtained in a trial of the OX40 agonist ivuxolimab. The source of this sequence is an adult with an advanced solid tumor such as melanoma, head and neck, liver or kidney cancer. This sequence joins TRBV30 and TRBJ2-5; 12 bases are shared with TRBD1. The CDR3 coding sequence is TGTGCCTGGGGGACAGGGGGCGGAGGAGAGACCCAGTACTTC. It is translated as CAWGTGGGGETQYF. Full variable domain (outside the CDR3, taken from reference TRBV30 and TRBJ2-5): SQTIHQWPATLVQPVGSPLSLECTVEGTSNPNLYWYRQAAGRGLQLLFYSVGIGQISSEVPQNLSASRPQDRQFILSSKKLLLSDSGFYLCAWGTGGGGETQYFGPGTRLLVL.